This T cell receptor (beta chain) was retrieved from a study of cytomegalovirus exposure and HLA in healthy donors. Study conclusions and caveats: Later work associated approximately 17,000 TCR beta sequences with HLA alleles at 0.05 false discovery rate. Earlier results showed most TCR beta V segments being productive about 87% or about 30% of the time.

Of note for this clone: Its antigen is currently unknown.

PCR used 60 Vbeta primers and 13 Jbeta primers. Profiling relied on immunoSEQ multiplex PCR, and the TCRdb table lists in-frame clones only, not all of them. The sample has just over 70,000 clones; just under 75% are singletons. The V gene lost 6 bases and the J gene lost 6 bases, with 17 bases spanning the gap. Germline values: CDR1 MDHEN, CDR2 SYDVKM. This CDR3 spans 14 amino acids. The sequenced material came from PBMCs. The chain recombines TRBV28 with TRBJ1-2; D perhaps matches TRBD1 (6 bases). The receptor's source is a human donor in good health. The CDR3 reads CASSYLRGGDGYTF. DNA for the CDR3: TGTGCCAGCAGCTACCTCAGGGGAGGGGATGGCTACACCTTC.